The 18 T cell receptor beta chains listed next were all sequenced from one sample in a study of blood T cell repertoires in COVID-19. Data came from immunoSEQ multiplex PCR; TCRdb stores just in-frame clones and leaves some out. The table includes approximately 290,000 clones, 90% detected once. Material for sequencing was PBMCs or T cells enriched from blood (not recorded which). The receptors come from a woman between 18 and 30 years old with acute COVID-19.

The V and J genes are TRBV5-1 and TRBJ2-5, with 7 bases lining up with TRBD1. The trim removed 0 bases at V and 1 base at J, leaving 6 bases unmatched. Germline loops: CDR1 SGHRS, CDR2 YFSETQ. The CDR3 covers 16 residues. The CDR3 sequence: CASSLGTGRSQETQYF. In nucleotides, the CDR3 is TGCGCCAGCAGCTTGGGGACAGGTAGGAGCCAAGAGACCCAGTACTTC.

As to this clone: The sample contains more than one DNA sequence encoding this CDR3. The chain joins TRBV3-1 (or the pseudogene TRBV3-2) to TRBJ1-1; maybe TRBD1 (6 bases). The CDR3 is 13 amino acids. Per germline, CDR1 LGHDT and CDR2 YNNKEL (reference sequence). V lost 0 bases to trimming and J lost 8 bases, with 10 bases between them. The CDR3 coding sequence is TGTGCCAGCAGCCAAGACAGGGGAACCGAAGCTTTCTTT. Its protein product is CASSQDRGTEAFF.

The V and J genes are TRBV6-5 and TRBJ2-3; D remains ambiguous. The CDR3 sequence is 15 residues long. Germline V gene data show CDR1 as MNHEY and CDR2 as SVGAGI. The germline V and J ends were trimmed by 6 bases and 6 bases, with 19 bases remaining between them. CDR3 DNA: TGTGCCAGCAGCAGACTCACCCCAACCCGCGATACGCAGTATTTT. Translating gives CASSRLTPTRDTQYF.

The genes are TRBV5-1 and TRBJ2-7; 13 positions match TRBD2. Germline CDR1 and CDR2: SGHRS and YFSETQ. The CDR3 contains 15 residues. The J segment lost 6 bases and the V segment lost 0 bases, leaving 3 bases of the junction unmatched. The CDR3 sequence is CASSLVTSGRGEQYF. In DNA form, the CDR3 reads TGCGCCAGCAGCTTGGTCACTAGCGGGAGGGGCGAGCAGTACTTC.

This chain connects TRBV3-1 (or the pseudogene TRBV3-2) to TRBJ2-4, with 13 bases identical to TRBD2. The CDR3 loop spans 16 amino acids. Germline-derived CDR1 and CDR2 are LGHDT and YNNKEL (reference sequence). The V and J ends lost 5 bases and 5 bases, in that order; junction bases with no gene match: 6. Here the CDR3 DNA reads TGTGCCAGCAGCATCGGACTAGCGGGAGACCAAAACATTCAGTACTTC. Protein sequence: CASSIGLAGDQNIQYF.

The V call is TRBV21-1, the J call TRBJ2-2; the D call of TRBD1 is as the table states it, not checked on the DNA. TRBV21-1 constitutes a pseudogene. The CDR3 is made up of 16 amino acids. The CDR3 nucleotides are TGTGCCAGCAGCAAAGGCCCAACACAGAACACCGGGGAGCTGTTTTTT. This gives the protein CASSKGPTQNTGELFF.

This chain joins TRBV9 and TRBJ1-3; D not certain. The CDR3 extends over 11 amino acids. The V end was cut by 4 bases, the J end by 8 bases, with 7 bases between. From germline, CDR1 is SGDLS and CDR2 YYNGEE. Written as DNA, the CDR3 is TGTGCCAGCAGCCTTTCTCACACCATATATTTT. Amino acid sequence: CASSLSHTIYF.

This CDR3 is CAVHRGLGNYGYTF. The DNA for the CDR3 is TGTGCCGTACACAGGGGGCTCGGGAACTATGGCTACACCTTC. The chain has TRBV10-3 and TRBJ1-2, with 9 bases lining up with TRBD1. The CDR3 extends over 14 amino acids. Germline assignment: CDR1 ENHRY and CDR2 SYGVKD. J lost 2 bases, V lost 11 bases, and 9 bases had no gene match.

J is TRBJ2-1 and V is TRBV27; TRBD2 matches 7 bases. This CDR3 is 15 amino acids long. Germline values: CDR1 MNHEY, CDR2 SMNVEV (reference sequence). V was pared by 8 bases and J by 0 bases, with 7 bases of the junction left unmatched. In nucleotides, the CDR3 is TGTGCCAGCTCCGAGCGGGGAGGCTCCTACAATGAGCAGTTCTTC. Translation: CASSERGGSYNEQFF.

The chain joins TRBV28 to TRBJ2-1; 15 nucleotides line up with TRBD2. Germline V CDR1 and CDR2: MDHEN, SYDVKM. V gave up 5 bases and J gave up 8 bases; unmatched junction bases: 10. The CDR3 totals 17 residues. This CDR3 reads CASSPYGTSGRRDEQFF. The DNA for the CDR3 is TGTGCCAGCAGTCCCTACGGGACTAGCGGGAGGCGGGATGAGCAGTTCTTC.

The chain links TRBV18 to TRBJ1-1; 10 bases are a match to TRBD1. CDR3 size: 17 residues. Germline CDR1 and CDR2: KGHSH and LQKENI. Trimming removed 7 bases from V and 4 bases from J; junction bases left unmatched: 15. The chain's CDR3 is CASFLLPPGQGSTEAFF. The DNA of the CDR3 is TGTGCCAGCTTCTTGCTCCCTCCGGGACAGGGGAGCACTGAAGCTTTCTTT. The whole variable domain, remainder taken from reference TRBV18 and TRBJ1-1, is NAGVMQNPRHLVRRRGQEARLRCSPMKGHSHVYWYRQLPEEGLKFMVYLQKENIIDESGMPKERFSAEFPKEGPSILRIQQVVRGDSAAYFCASFLLPPGQGSTEAFFGQGTRLTVV.

The rearrangement joins TRBV28 to TRBJ1-5, with D perhaps matching TRBD1 (5 bases). There are 11 residues in the CDR3. V was trimmed by 7 bases and J by 4 bases, leaving 5 bases between them. Germline CDR1 and CDR2: MDHEN and SYDVKM. The CDR3 reads CASTGNQPQHF. The DNA for the CDR3 is TGTGCCAGCACAGGGAATCAGCCCCAGCATTTT.

The count of this clone is one. The chain combines TRBV28 with TRBJ1-1; D is ambiguous. Trimming removed 2 bases at V and 1 base at J, with 8 bases between. The CDR3 totals 14 residues. Germline V gene lookup returns CDR1 MDHEN and CDR2 SYDVKM. CDR3 nucleotide sequence: TGTGCCAGCAGTTTAGTACAGACGAACACTGAAGCTTTCTTT. The encoded protein is CASSLVQTNTEAFF.

The chain employs TRBV19 and TRBJ1-1; TRBD1 matches 12 bases. Germline CDR1 and CDR2: LNHDA and SQIVND (reference sequence). J gave up 4 bases and V 5 bases, and 8 bases lay outside the gene matches. CDR3 length equals 16 residues. CDR3 coding DNA: TGTGCCAGTAGTGTCTACGGGACAGGGGGCCTCACTGAAGCTTTCTTT. Translated: CASSVYGTGGLTEAFF.

The chain uses TRBV7-9 and TRBJ2-3; TRBD2 matches 9 bases. This CDR3 spans 16 amino acids. Germline CDR1 is SEHNR and CDR2 is FQNEAQ (reference sequence). V lost 1 base, J lost 6 bases, and 8 bases stayed unmatched. CDR3 DNA: TGTGCCAGCAGCTTAGTTGCGGGAGGGCCTGGGGATACGCAGTATTTT. It specifies CASSLVAGGPGDTQYF.

The DNA for the CDR3 is TGCGCCAGCAGGCGACAGGGTAACGGCTACGAGCAGTACTTC. Encoded protein: CASRRQGNGYEQYF. The gene calls are TRBV5-1 and TRBJ2-7; 7 positions agree with TRBD1. After removal of 5 bases from V and 3 bases from J, the junction contained 8 bases not matched to a gene. There are 14 residues in the CDR3. The germline CDR1 and CDR2 sequences are SGHRS and YFSETQ.

The chain combines TRBV7-9 with TRBJ2-1, with TRBD2 matching over 14 bases. V gave up 4 bases and J gave up 8 bases; unmatched junction bases: 10. Germline lookup yields CDR1 SEHNR and CDR2 FQNEAQ (reference sequence). The CDR3 has 17 amino acids. CDR3 loop: CASSSPQGLAGVHEQFF. The CDR3 region has the DNA TGTGCCAGCAGCTCCCCGCAGGGACTAGCGGGAGTGCATGAGCAGTTCTTC. Variable domain in full (rest from reference TRBV7-9 and TRBJ2-1): DTGVSQNPRHKITKRGQNVTFRCDPISEHNRLYWYRQTLGQGPEFLTYFQNEAQLEKSRLLSDRFSAERPKGSFSTLEIQRTEQGDSAMYLCASSSPQGLAGVHEQFFGPGTRLTVL.

This chain connects TRBV7-9 to TRBJ2-7, with 9 positions matching TRBD2. The CDR3 is made up of 15 amino acids. Germline loops: CDR1 SEHNR, CDR2 FQNEAQ (reference sequence). Unmatched junction bases numbered 1, after V lost 1 base and J lost 0 bases. This CDR3 reads CASSLGTSASYEQYF. For the CDR3, the DNA is TGTGCCAGCAGCTTAGGGACTAGCGCCTCCTACGAGCAGTACTTC.